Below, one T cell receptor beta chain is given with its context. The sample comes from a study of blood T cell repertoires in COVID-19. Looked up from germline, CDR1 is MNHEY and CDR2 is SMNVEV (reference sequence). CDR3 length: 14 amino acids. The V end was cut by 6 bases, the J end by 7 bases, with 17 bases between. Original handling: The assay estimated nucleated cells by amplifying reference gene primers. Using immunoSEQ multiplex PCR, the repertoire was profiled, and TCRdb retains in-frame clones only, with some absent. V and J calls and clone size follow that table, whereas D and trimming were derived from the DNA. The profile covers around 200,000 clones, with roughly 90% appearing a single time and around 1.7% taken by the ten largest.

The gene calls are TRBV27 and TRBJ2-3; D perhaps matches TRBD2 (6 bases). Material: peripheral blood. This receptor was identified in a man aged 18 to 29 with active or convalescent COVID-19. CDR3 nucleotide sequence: TGTGCCAGCAGAAACGACGGGAGTAGAAATACGCAGTATTTT. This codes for CASRNDGSRNTQYF.